This T cell receptor (beta chain) appears in the sequencing data of a study of T cells after somatic rescue of genetic block. TCRdb's table, derived via immunoSEQ multiplex PCR, lists solely in-frame clones and lacks some. The table records around 100,000 clones, just over 90% of them present only once. A single count supports this clone. This receptor was identified in a woman under 30. The sample taken for sequencing was peripheral blood mononuclear cells (PBMCs).

CDR3 bases: TGTGCCAGCAACATACGGCCAGGAGAGAACACCGGGGAGCTGTTTTTT. As protein: CASNIRPGENTGELFF. The gene calls are TRBV9 and TRBJ2-2; D not resolved. Per germline, CDR1 SGDLS and CDR2 YYNGEE. There are 16 residues in the CDR3. Trimming shortened V by 6 bases and J by 1 base, and 16 bases separated the two germline ends.